The T cell receptor beta chain described here comes from a study of T cells and Merkel cell carcinoma outcomes. Study-wide results and limits: Reportedly, T-cell repertoire with density predicts Merkel cell carcinoma outcomes.

The assay was immunoSEQ multiplex PCR, and TCRdb's table has in-frame clones only and misses some. Of some 15,000 clones listed, 81% are singletons. CDR3 length: 14 amino acids. The V gene lost 0 bases and the J gene lost 10 bases, with 13 bases spanning the gap. The germline gives CDR1 SGHTA, CDR2 FQGNSA. In this sample, this clone turned up a few times. The antigen is unknown. The rearrangement links TRBV7-2 to TRBJ1-3; D remains unclear. The clonotype was recovered from a human donor with Merkel cell carcinoma. Sequencing used tumor tissue from Merkel cell carcinoma. In DNA, the CDR3 is TGTGCCAGCAGCTTAGCCTCCCGGGGAGGAACCATATATTTT. This gives the protein CASSLASRGGTIYF.